The next 24 T cell receptor beta chains were all read from a single sample in a study of T cells in tumors after PD-1 blockade. Repertoires were generated with immunoSEQ multiplex PCR, while TCRdb's copy carries only in-frame clones and drops some. This sample has 11,000 to 15,000 clones, with less than 75% found just once. Sequences were derived from tumor tissue, sampled after anti-PD-1 treatment. Receptors were obtained from a human donor with cutaneous squamous cell carcinoma.

V usage is TRBV27 and J usage is TRBJ2-7; 11 bases align to TRBD2. The CDR3 loop spans 16 amino acids. Trimming removed 3 bases from V and 2 bases from J; junction bases left unmatched: 6. The germline V gene has CDR1 MNHEY and CDR2 SMNVEV (reference sequence). Written as DNA, the CDR3 is TGTGCCAGCAGTTTTCGCCTAGCGGGAGGTGCCTACGAGCAGTACTTC. It is translated as CASSFRLAGGAYEQYF.

The chain recombines TRBV9 with TRBJ2-3; 8 nucleotides align to TRBD2. The germline V gene has CDR1 SGDLS and CDR2 YYNGEE. V lost 3 bases, J lost 5 bases, and 8 bases stayed unmatched. The CDR3 is 15 residues long. The CDR3 DNA reads TGTGCCAGCAGCGCTGGGACTAGTGGGATAGATACGCAGTATTTT. This translates into CASSAGTSGIDTQYF.

The table lists this clone with a few counts. The J gene is TRBJ2-2, the V gene TRBV6-1; D remains unclear. CDR3 length: 14 amino acids. Germline CDR1 reads MNHNS; CDR2 reads SASEGT. V was shortened by 1 base and J by 4 bases, with 7 bases between the two germline ends. CDR3 sequence (DNA): TGTGCCAGCAGTGAAGTGATGAGCACCGGGGAGCTGTTTTTT. Translated: CASSEVMSTGELFF.

This clone was detected once. V is TRBV19 and J is TRBJ1-1; 11 nucleotides agree with TRBD1. Germline V gene lookup returns CDR1 LNHDA and CDR2 SQIVND (reference sequence). CDR3 length: 17 amino acids. After removal of 5 bases from V and 2 bases from J, the junction contained 10 bases not matched to a gene. The CDR3 region is CASSGSGQGGRNTEAFF. CDR3 coding DNA: TGTGCCAGTAGTGGCTCGGGACAGGGGGGACGAAACACTGAAGCTTTCTTT.

Only a few counts were recorded for this clone. V usage is TRBV6-5 and J usage is TRBJ2-1; 11 bases are a match to TRBD2. J was trimmed by 2 bases and V by 5 bases; bases with no gene match: 2. Germline V gene lookup returns CDR1 MNHEY and CDR2 SVGAGI. The CDR3 totals 15 residues. The CDR3 DNA reads as TGTGCCAGCAGTCGGGGACTAGCGGCCTACAATGAGCAGTTCTTC. It codes for CASSRGLAAYNEQFF.

V and J are TRBV2 and TRBJ1-1; the D gene is possibly TRBD1 (6 bases). The germline CDR1 and CDR2 sequences are SNHLY and FYNNEI. Trimming cost V 8 bases and J 1 base, with 11 bases left between them. The CDR3 is made up of 13 amino acids. CDR3 loop: CASGGHRNTEAFF. Here the CDR3 DNA reads TGTGCCAGCGGGGGACATAGGAACACTGAAGCTTTCTTT.

The chain uses TRBV5-1 and TRBJ2-2; 7 positions agree with TRBD2. The CDR3 is 15 residues long. Germline V gives CDR1 SGHRS, CDR2 YFSETQ. The junction had 4 bases not matched to a gene; V was cut back by 4 bases and J by 1 base. In DNA, the CDR3 is TGCGCCAGCAGCCAAAGCGGGAAGAACACCGGGGAGCTGTTTTTT. Encoded protein: CASSQSGKNTGELFF.

The chain employs TRBV28 and TRBJ2-2; 10 bases line up with TRBD1. V lost 5 bases and J lost 7; bases outside the gene matches: 7. The CDR3 consists of 15 residues. Germline CDR1 and CDR2: MDHEN and SYDVKM. The CDR3 region has the DNA TGTGCCAGCAGTCGATCCGGGACAGGGGTCGGGGAGCTGTTTTTT. Amino acids: CASSRSGTGVGELFF.

The V call is TRBV3-1 (or the pseudogene TRBV3-2), the J call TRBJ2-3; 10 bases line up with TRBD1. The germline V gene encodes CDR1 LGHDT and CDR2 YNNKEL (reference sequence). V dropped 5 bases and J dropped 2; count of bases not matched to a gene: 7. The CDR3 consists of 16 residues. Here the CDR3 reads CASSTDRGAHTDTQYF. The CDR3 DNA sequence: TGTGCCAGCAGCACGGACAGGGGGGCGCACACAGATACGCAGTATTTT.

The chain is built from TRBV5-1 and TRBJ2-6; no clear D. Germline V gene sequence: CDR1 SGHRS, CDR2 YFSETQ. CDR3 length: 16 residues. V was pared by 0 bases and J by 4 bases, with 11 bases between. The CDR3 region is CASSLAAVLGANVLTF. CDR3 bases: TGCGCCAGCAGCTTGGCCGCGGTGCTGGGGGCCAACGTCCTGACTTTC.

The chain carries TRBV25-1 and TRBJ1-6; possible D gene TRBD1, 6 bases. Germline V CDR1 and CDR2: MGHDK, SYGVNS. This CDR3 is built from 13 residues. V was cut by 5 bases and J by 9 bases, with 11 bases left in between. CDR3 sequence: CASSHRVGSPLHF. CDR3 sequence (DNA): TGTGCCAGCAGTCACAGGGTGGGTTCACCCCTCCACTTT.

In its sample, this clone was seen a few times. The gene calls are TRBV5-1 and TRBJ2-5; weak D call: TRBD1 (5 bases). V gave up 4 bases and J gave up 6 bases, with 10 bases separating them. Germline V lookup: CDR1 SGHRS, CDR2 YFSETQ. This CDR3 region has 12 residues. The CDR3 loop reads CASSKDKQTQYF. CDR3 sequence (DNA): TGCGCCAGCAGCAAGGACAAACAGACCCAGTACTTC. Full variable domain (rest looked up from reference TRBV5-1 and TRBJ2-5): KAGVTQTPRYLIKTRGQQVTLSCSPISGHRSVSWYQQTPGQGLQFLFEYFSETQRNKGNFPGRFSGRQFSNSRSEMNVSTLELGDSALYLCASSKDKQTQYFGPGTRLLVL.

The chain uses TRBV7-2 and TRBJ2-3; D is unresolved. Looked up from germline, CDR1 is SGHTA and CDR2 is FQGNSA. The V and J ends lost 3 bases and 0 bases respectively, with 10 bases between them. This CDR3 has 15 amino acids. The chain's CDR3 is CASSFRAASTDTQYF. The CDR3 bases are TGTGCCAGCAGCTTTCGGGCGGCTAGCACAGATACGCAGTATTTT.

The V and J genes are TRBV7-3 and TRBJ2-1; D uncertain. Germline lookup yields CDR1 SGHTA and CDR2 FQGTGA. The CDR3 loop spans 13 amino acids. Trimming took 5 bases from V and 8 from J, leaving 13 bases between them. CDR3 sequence: CASSLTRGDEQFF. CDR3 bases: TGTGCCAGCAGCCTGACTCGAGGCGATGAGCAGTTCTTC. Variable domain in full (rest from reference TRBV7-3 and TRBJ2-1): GAGVSQTPSNKVTEKGKYVELRCDPISGHTALYWYRQSLGQGPEFLIYFQGTGAADDSGLPNDRFFAVRPEGSVSTLKIQRTERGDSAVYLCASSLTRGDEQFFGPGTRLTVL.

By share, this clone ranks as medium-sized. The V and J genes are TRBV4-2 and TRBJ1-1; D is possibly TRBD1 (6 bases). V was shortened by 1 base and J by 6 bases, with 15 bases between the two germline ends. In germline, CDR1 is LGHNA, CDR2 YNFKEQ. The CDR3 sequence is 15 residues long. The CDR3 DNA reads as TGTGCCAGCAGCCAAGTGGGGGCGGGTAGCCCTGAAGCTTTCTTT. It encodes CASSQVGAGSPEAFF.

This clone is termed medium-sized. This chain connects TRBV30 to TRBJ1-2; 8 bases agree with TRBD1. Trimming removed 5 bases from V and 7 bases from J; junction bases left unmatched: 12. CDR1 is GTSNPN, CDR2 SVGIG, per germline (reference sequence). The CDR3 spans 14 residues. Here the CDR3 reads CAWGGGQGGFGYTF. The CDR3 nucleotides read TGTGCCTGGGGGGGCGGACAGGGCGGCTTTGGCTACACCTTC.

CDR3 residues: CASSEAGFGANEAFF. In DNA, the CDR3 is TGTGCCAGCAGTGAAGCAGGGTTTGGGGCCAATGAAGCTTTCTTT. This chain joins TRBV2 and TRBJ1-1, with D maybe TRBD1 (5 bases). The length of the CDR3 is 15 residues. V was clipped by 0 bases and J by 7 bases, with 15 bases between them. Germline V gene lookup returns CDR1 SNHLY and CDR2 FYNNEI.

The chain recombines TRBV7-9 with TRBJ1-6; 12 bases fit TRBD1. The CDR3 runs 15 residues. CDR1 is SEHNR and CDR2 is FQNEAQ in the germline V gene (reference sequence). The V gene end was trimmed by 4 bases and the J gene end by 9 bases; junction bases not matched to a gene: 4. The CDR3 nucleotides are TGTGCCAGCAGCTGGGGGACAGGGGGCGGTTCACCCCTCCACTTT. Amino acid sequence: CASSWGTGGGSPLHF.

The chain links TRBV7-6 to TRBJ2-7, with 7 bases identical to TRBD1. The CDR3 has 16 amino acids. Germline V CDR1 and CDR2: SGHVS, FNYEAQ. Losses at the gene ends were 5 bases for V and 2 bases for J; bases not matched to a gene: 12. The CDR3 reads CASSPPPGTAPYEQYF. The CDR3 DNA reads as TGTGCCAGCAGCCCGCCCCCTGGGACAGCCCCCTACGAGCAGTACTTC. Variable domain in full (rest from reference TRBV7-6 and TRBJ2-7): GAGVSQSPRYKVTKRGQDVALRCDPISGHVSLYWYRQALGQGPEFLTYFNYEAQQDKSGLPNDRFSAERPEGSISTLTIQRTEQRDSAMYRCASSPPPGTAPYEQYFGPGTRLTVT.

The chain uses TRBV5-5 and TRBJ2-7, with D perhaps TRBD2 (5 bases). V was trimmed by 4 bases and J by 1 base, leaving 12 bases between them. The CDR3 loop spans 14 amino acids. Germline V CDR1 and CDR2: SGHKS, YYEKEE (reference sequence). The chain's CDR3 is CASSLDGGSYEQYF. The CDR3 bases are TGTGCCAGCAGCCTTGACGGAGGTTCCTACGAGCAGTACTTC.

The chain couples TRBV28 to TRBJ2-5; D possibly corresponds to TRBD2 (7 bases). This CDR3 spans 17 amino acids. Germline CDR1 is MDHEN and CDR2 is SYDVKM. V dropped 7 bases and J dropped 4 bases, with 25 bases sitting between them. Written as DNA, the CDR3 is TGTGCCAGCACCCCCTATGGGGGGGCCGGGTTCGGAGAGACCCAGTACTTC. Residues: CASTPYGGAGFGETQYF.

The J gene is TRBJ2-1, the V gene TRBV7-3; 9 nucleotides agree with TRBD2. Germline CDR1 reads SGHTA; CDR2 reads FQGTGA. Trimming removed 2 bases from V and 7 bases from J; junction bases left unmatched: 6. The CDR3 length is 15 residues. The CDR3 reads CASSLLAGAGNEQFF. The CDR3 coding sequence is TGTGCCAGCAGCTTATTAGCGGGGGCGGGGAATGAGCAGTTCTTC.

The chain recombines TRBV27 with TRBJ1-1; no firm D call. The length of the CDR3 is 16 residues. Germline-derived CDR1 and CDR2 are MNHEY and SMNVEV (reference sequence). The V gene lost 2 bases and the J gene lost 5 bases, with 18 bases spanning the gap. The CDR3 loop reads CASSLSFRGGSTEAFF. DNA of the CDR3: TGTGCCAGCAGTTTAAGTTTTCGGGGAGGCAGTACTGAAGCTTTCTTT.

This clone has just a few counts. The chain employs TRBV15 and TRBJ2-4, with unresolved D. The V end lost 4 bases, the J end lost 6 bases, and 10 bases lay between the germline ends. Germline V gene data show CDR1 as LNHNV and CDR2 as YYDKDF (reference sequence). The CDR3 is 13 residues long. CDR3 loop: CATSTDSGNIQYF. The CDR3, as DNA: TGTGCCACCAGCACTGACTCGGGAAACATTCAGTACTTC.